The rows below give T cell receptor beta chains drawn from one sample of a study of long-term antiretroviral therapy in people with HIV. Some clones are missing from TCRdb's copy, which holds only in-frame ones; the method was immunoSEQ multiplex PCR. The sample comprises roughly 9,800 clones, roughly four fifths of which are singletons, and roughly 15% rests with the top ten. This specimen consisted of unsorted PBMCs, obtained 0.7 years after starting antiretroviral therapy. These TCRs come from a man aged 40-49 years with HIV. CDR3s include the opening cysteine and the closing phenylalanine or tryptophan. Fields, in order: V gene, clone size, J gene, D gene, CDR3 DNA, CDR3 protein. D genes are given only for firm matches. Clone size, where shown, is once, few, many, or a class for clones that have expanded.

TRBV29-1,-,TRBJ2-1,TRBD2,TGCAGCGTTGAGGCTAGCGGGAGGGCCCTCAATGAGCAGTTCTTC,CSVEASGRALNEQFF
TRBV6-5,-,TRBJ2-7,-,TGTGCCAGCAGTTACGCAGTGACCTACGAGCAGTACTTC,CASSYAVTYEQYF
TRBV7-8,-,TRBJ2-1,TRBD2,TGTGCCAGCAGCTTAGGCTATCTAGCGGGAGGGCCTTTCGACCATGATGAGCAGTTCTTC,CASSLGYLAGGPFDHDEQFF
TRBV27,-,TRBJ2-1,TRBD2,TGTGCCAGCAGTTTTGTGCTAGCGGGACGGGATGAGCAGTTCTTC,CASSFVLAGRDEQFF
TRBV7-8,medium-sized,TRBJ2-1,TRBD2,TGTGCCAGCAGCTTTCACCCCAGACTAGCGGGAGCGAATGAGCAGTTCTTC,CASSFHPRLAGANEQFF
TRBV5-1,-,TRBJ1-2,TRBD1,TGCGCCAGCAGCTTGACCGACGGACAGGGGGGTGGCTACACCTTC,CASSLTDGQGGGYTF
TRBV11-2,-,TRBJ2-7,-,TGTGCCAGCAGCAGCCCCCTCCTAGCGTCTGGCCGGTACGAGCAGTACTTC,CASSSPLLASGRYEQYF
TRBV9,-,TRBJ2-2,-,TGTGCCAGCAGCGTGTTTGTGAGCCCCGGGGAGCTGTTTTTT,CASSVFVSPGELFF
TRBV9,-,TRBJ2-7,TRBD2,TGTGCCAGCAGCGAAGACGGGAGGCCTACCTACGAGCAGTACTTC,CASSEDGRPTYEQYF
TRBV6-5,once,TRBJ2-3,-,TGTGCCAGCAGTTACTTGGCCGGAAGCACAGATACGCAGTATTTT,CASSYLAGSTDTQYF
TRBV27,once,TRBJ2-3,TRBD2,TGTGCCAGCAGTTTATCGGCCCGGAGCGGGAGGGCGGGAGATACGCAGTATTTT,CASSLSARSGRAGDTQYF
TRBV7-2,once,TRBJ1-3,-,TGTGCCAGCAGCTTAAAAAGGGGGGAAGTCTCTGGAAACACCATATATTTT,CASSLKRGEVSGNTIYF
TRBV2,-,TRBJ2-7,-,TGTGCCAGCAGTGAAAAGTACTTC,CASSEKYF
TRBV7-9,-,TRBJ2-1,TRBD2,TGTGCCAGCAGCTTAGGTTCTAGCGGGGGATACAATGAGCAGTTCTTC,CASSLGSSGGYNEQFF
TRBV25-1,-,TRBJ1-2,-,TGTGCCAGCAGTGAAGTGGTAGGGGTCGAGCGCTACACCTTC,CASSEVVGVERYTF
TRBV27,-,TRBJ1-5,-,TGTGCCAGCAGTTTTCAGTGGCGCAATCAGCCCCAGCATTTT,CASSFQWRNQPQHF
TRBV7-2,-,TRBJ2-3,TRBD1,TGTGCCAGCAGCGGGGGTCCAGGGGGCGAAAATACGCAGTATTTT,CASSGGPGGENTQYF
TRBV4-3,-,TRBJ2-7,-,TGCGCCAGCAGCCAAGACAACGAAGAAGGTTACGAGCAGTACTTC,CASSQDNEEGYEQYF
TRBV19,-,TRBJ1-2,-,TGTGCCAGTAGTATAGCGGCTCCCAACTATGGCTACACCTTC,CASSIAAPNYGYTF
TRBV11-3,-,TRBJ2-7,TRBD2,TGTGCCAGCAGCCTAGCGGGAGACAACTCCTACGAGCAGTACTTC,CASSLAGDNSYEQYF
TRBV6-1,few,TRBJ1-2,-,TGTGCCAGCAGTGAAGATTCGAACTATGGCTACACCTTC,CASSEDSNYGYTF
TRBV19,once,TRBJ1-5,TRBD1,TGTGCCAGTATCGTAAGAGGGGGCGGCAATCAGCCCCAGCATTTT,CASIVRGGGNQPQHF
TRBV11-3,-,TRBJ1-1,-,TGTGCCAGCAGCTTAACTGGGAACACTGAAGCTTTCTTT,CASSLTGNTEAFF
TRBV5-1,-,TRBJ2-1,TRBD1,TGCGCCAGCAGCTTGGCCGGGACAGGCTTTTATGAGCAGTTCTTC,CASSLAGTGFYEQFF
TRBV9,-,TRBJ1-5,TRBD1,TGTGCCAGCAGCGCAGGGGGCGCGGGTCAGCCCCAGCATTTT,CASSAGGAGQPQHF
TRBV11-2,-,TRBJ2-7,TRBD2,TGTGCCAGCAGCTTACATCTAGCGGGGAACTCCTACGAGCAGTACTTC,CASSLHLAGNSYEQYF
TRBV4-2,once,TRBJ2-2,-,TGTGCCAGCAGCCAAGGACACCCGAACACCGGGGAGCTGTTTTTT,CASSQGHPNTGELFF
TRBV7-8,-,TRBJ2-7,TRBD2,TGTGCCAGCAGCGTCGGGACTAGCGGGAGTAAAGAGCAGTACTTC,CASSVGTSGSKEQYF
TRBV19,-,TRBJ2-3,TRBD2,TGTGCCAGTAGTAGGTCTGGGGCTAGCGGACGCACAGATACGCAGTATTTT,CASSRSGASGRTDTQYF
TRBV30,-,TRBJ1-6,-,TGTGCCTGGAGTCCCGGCAATTCACCCCTCCACTTT,CAWSPGNSPLHF
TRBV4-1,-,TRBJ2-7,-,TGCGCCAGCAGCGGGCTGACGTCCACCTACGAGCAGTACTTC,CASSGLTSTYEQYF
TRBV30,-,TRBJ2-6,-,TGTGCCTGGCGGATCTCTGGGGCCAACGTCCTGACTTTC,CAWRISGANVLTF
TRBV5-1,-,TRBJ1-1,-,TGCGCCAGCAGACTTCGGGACTCACTGGGAGGCACTGAAGCTTTCTTT,CASRLRDSLGGTEAFF
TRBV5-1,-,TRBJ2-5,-,TGCGCCAGCAGCTTTAGCGGATCCCCCCAAGAGACCCAGTACTTC,CASSFSGSPQETQYF
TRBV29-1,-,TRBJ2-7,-,TGCAGCGTCGTCAGTTACAGGGACCCCTCCTACGAGCAGTACTTC,CSVVSYRDPSYEQYF
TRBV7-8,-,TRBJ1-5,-,TGTGCCAGCAGCCCAGGCGGGGGGCTTCCTTATTATAGCAATCAGCCCCAGCATTTT,CASSPGGGLPYYSNQPQHF
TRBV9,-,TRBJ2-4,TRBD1,TGTGCCAGCAGCGTAGCTAACAGGGGCTCCATTCAGTACTTC,CASSVANRGSIQYF
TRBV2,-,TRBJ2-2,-,TGTGCCAGCAGTGACCCAAGGTTCACCGGGGAGCTGTTTTTT,CASSDPRFTGELFF
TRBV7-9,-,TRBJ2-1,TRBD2,TGTGCCAGCAGCTTTCAACTAGCGGGAGGGGGGTATGAGCAGTTCTTC,CASSFQLAGGGYEQFF